Below, 23 T cell receptor beta chains from the same sample are listed, as sequenced in a study of blood T cells in healthy people across ages. The second PCR ran about 6 to 12 cycles with a sample-barcoded 5' primer and J-beta primers. MiXCR was run by TCRdb on the 5' RACE reads, yielding one entry per CDR3 protein. The table records 750,000 to 1,000,000 distinct CDR3 sequences, about 27% of them present only once. These data were likewise used in another study, on T cells of mothers and their children.

Sequencing used blood. Receptor source: a woman aged 40 to 50 in good health.

The chain employs TRBV15 and TRBJ1-4; possible D gene TRBD1, 6 bases. Trimming removed 1 base at V and 6 bases at J, with 15 bases between. Germline values: CDR1 LNHNV, CDR2 YYDKDF (reference sequence). The CDR3 totals 16 residues. The CDR3 region is CATSRGVGAWDEKLFF. In nucleotides, the CDR3 is TGTGCCACCAGCAGAGGGGTGGGGGCCTGGGATGAAAAACTGTTTTTT.

At least ten counts were recorded for this clonotype. The V gene is TRBV5-8, the J gene TRBJ2-1, with 12 bases identical to TRBD2. This CDR3 contains 16 residues. V was clipped by 4 bases and J by 7 bases; unmatched bases: 9. Per the germline V gene, CDR1 is SGHTS and CDR2 is YDEGEE. DNA of the CDR3: TGTGCCAGCAGCGGACGACTAGCGGGGGTTATAAATGAGCAGTTCTTC. It is translated as CASSGRLAGVINEQFF. Looking up the rest from reference TRBV5-8 and TRBJ2-1 gives the full variable domain: EAGVTQSPTHLIKTRGQQATLRCSPISGHTSVYWYQQALGLGLQFLLWYDEGEERNRGNFPPRFSGRQFPNYSSELNVNALELEDSALYLCASSGRLAGVINEQFFGPGTRLTVL.

This clonotype was counted only a few times. The chain combines TRBV7-9 with TRBJ2-7; 8 bases fit TRBD1. The CDR3 consists of 15 residues. Germline assignment: CDR1 SEHNR and CDR2 FQNEAQ (reference sequence). J gave up 2 bases and V 5 bases, and 8 bases lay outside the gene matches. The CDR3 loop is CASSLRAGGTYEQYF. CDR3 nucleotide sequence: TGTGCCAGCAGCCTGAGGGCAGGGGGCACCTACGAGCAGTACTTC.

This clonotype was picked up many times. V gene TRBV12-3 or TRBV12-4 combines with J gene TRBJ2-5; 7 bases align to TRBD2. This CDR3 is 14 amino acids long. The ends lost 5 bases at V and 5 bases at J; junction bases unmatched: 8. The CDR3 DNA sequence: TGTGCCAGCAGTCCGCCACTAGCGCGGGAGACCCAGTACTTC. The encoded protein is CASSPPLARETQYF.

This clonotype was recorded at least ten times. The rearrangement links TRBV5-1 to TRBJ2-7; perhaps D is TRBD1 or TRBD2 (5 bases each). The CDR3 has 14 amino acids. Germline CDR1 reads SGHRS; CDR2 reads YFSETQ. V was trimmed by 4 bases and J by 5 bases, leaving 16 bases between them. CDR3 coding DNA: TGCGCCAGCAGCCCCGATGGGGGAATCAACGAGCAGTACTTC. It specifies CASSPDGGINEQYF. Using reference TRBV5-1 and TRBJ2-7 for the parts outside the CDR3, the full variable domain is KAGVTQTPRYLIKTRGQQVTLSCSPISGHRSVSWYQQTPGQGLQFLFEYFSETQRNKGNFPGRFSGRQFSNSRSEMNVSTLELGDSALYLCASSPDGGINEQYFGPGTRLTVT.

The rearrangement uses TRBV4-1 and TRBJ2-1; 11 positions match TRBD2. Germline loops: CDR1 MGHRA, CDR2 YSYEKL. This CDR3 contains 20 residues. Trimming took 0 bases from V and 0 from J; bases not matched to a gene: 10. The CDR3 coding sequence is TGCGCCAGCAGCCAAGAAATGCTAGCGGGGGGCCGGAGCTCCTACAATGAGCAGTTCTTC. Protein: CASSQEMLAGGRSSYNEQFF.

Only a few counts were recorded for this clonotype. V usage is TRBV20-1 and J usage is TRBJ2-2; 9 nucleotides match TRBD1. Trimming at V came to 1 base and at J to 4 bases, leaving 4 bases not matched to a gene. There are 15 residues in the CDR3. CDR1 is DFQATT and CDR2 is SNEGSKA in the germline V gene (reference sequence). CDR3 sequence: CSARATGGRTGELFF. CDR3 nucleotide sequence: TGCAGTGCTAGAGCCACAGGGGGCCGCACCGGGGAGCTGTTTTTT.

This chain connects TRBV6-2 or TRBV6-3 to TRBJ2-3; TRBD2 matches 11 bases. Germline CDR1 and CDR2: MNHEY and SVGEGT. The CDR3 extends over 17 amino acids. V shed 2 bases and J 1 base; nucleotides not matched to a gene: 5. For the CDR3, the DNA is TGTGCCAGCAGTTACGGAGGGACTAGCGGTCGCACAGATACGCAGTATTTT. Translating it yields CASSYGGTSGRTDTQYF.

As to this clonotype: A single base separates this from a much larger clone, so it may be a read error. The J gene is TRBJ2-1, the V gene TRBV12-3 or TRBV12-4; D remains unclear. The V end lost 11 bases, the J end lost 4 bases, and 15 bases lay between the germline ends. The CDR3 contains 13 residues. CDR3 sequence reads: CASGTRWYNEQFF. CDR3 in DNA: TGTGCCTCAGGCACCCGGTGGTACAATGAGCAGTTCTTC.

This clonotype appeared many times. V gene TRBV3-1 combines with J gene TRBJ2-4; TRBD2 matches at 10 bases. Germline CDR1 and CDR2: LGHDT and YNNKEL (reference sequence). Trimming cost V 0 bases and J 2 bases; bases outside gene matches: 10. The CDR3 has 19 amino acids. The chain's CDR3 is CASSQDPWTSGWTKNIQYF. The DNA for the CDR3 is TGTGCCAGCAGCCAAGACCCATGGACTAGCGGTTGGACCAAAAACATTCAGTACTTC.

The table lists this clonotype with a few counts. One base away lies a much larger clone, so this may be a sequencing read error. The chain has TRBV2 and TRBJ2-4; tentatively, D is TRBD2 (5 bases). Germline CDR1 is SNHLY and CDR2 is FYNNEI. The germline V and J ends were trimmed by 4 bases and 13 bases, with 23 bases remaining between them. The CDR3 contains 15 residues. The CDR3 protein is CASSVDFSSYNEQYF. CDR3 in DNA: TGTGCCAGCAGTGTGGACTTCAGCTCCTACAATGAGCAGTACTTC.

V usage is TRBV4-3 and J usage is TRBJ2-5, with 10 bases lining up with TRBD1. From germline, CDR1 is LGHNA and CDR2 YSLEER. The CDR3 runs to 16 residues. Trimming took 2 bases from V and 4 from J; bases not matched to a gene: 7. CDR3 nucleotides: TGCGCCAGCAGCCAAACCCCGACAGGGGGCGCAGAGACCCAGTACTTC. This encodes CASSQTPTGGAETQYF.

This clonotype was picked up a small number of times. This chain joins TRBV4-2 and TRBJ1-4; TRBD1 agrees at 12 bases. Germline V gene data show CDR1 as LGHNA and CDR2 as YNFKEQ. J gave up 11 bases and V 0 bases, and 10 bases lay outside the gene matches. The CDR3 spans 17 residues. The CDR3 is CASSQDITGTGGLKLFF. Here the CDR3 DNA reads TGTGCCAGCAGCCAAGATATTACCGGGACAGGGGGCTTGAAACTGTTTTTT.

A few counts support this clonotype. V usage is TRBV20-1 and J usage is TRBJ2-5, with D perhaps TRBD2 (7 bases). The J call could be wrong; TRBJ2-7 is a better fit for the DNA end. Looked up from germline, CDR1 is DFQATT and CDR2 is SNEGSKA (reference sequence). The CDR3 spans 21 residues. The chain's CDR3 is CSARDRGAVELVKINLYEQYF. In nucleotides, the CDR3 is TGCAGTGCTAGAGATCGGGGGGCAGTCGAACTTGTTAAGATTAACCTCTACGAGCAGTACTTC.

The V call is TRBV7-2, the J call TRBJ2-4, with no clear D. The assigned J gene may be wrong: the sequence end matches TRBJ2-7 better. This CDR3 region has 15 residues. Per germline, CDR1 SGHTA and CDR2 FQGNSA. DNA for the CDR3: TGTGCCAGCAGCCCAGAGCCGCTAATAGGGTCCGAGCAGTACTTC. Encoded protein: CASSPEPLIGSEQYF.

The J gene is TRBJ2-1, the V gene TRBV29-1, with unresolved D. The CDR3 spans 14 residues. Trimming cost V 5 bases and J 0 bases, with 11 bases left between them. Germline CDR1 is SQVTM and CDR2 is ANQGSEA. The CDR3 here is CSVTYWGSYNEQFF. CDR3 DNA: TGCAGCGTTACGTACTGGGGCTCCTACAATGAGCAGTTCTTC.

This clonotype was recorded a few times. This chain links TRBV7-9 with TRBJ2-5; 9 nucleotides line up with TRBD2. V lost 3 bases to trimming and J lost 1 base; unmatched junction nucleotides: 6. The CDR3 contains 16 residues. CDR1 and CDR2 (germline): SEHNR, FQNEAQ (reference sequence). CDR3 sequence (DNA): TGTGCCAGCAGCTTTTCCAGCGGGGGGATCCAAGAGACCCAGTACTTC. Translation gives CASSFSSGGIQETQYF.

This clonotype was found many times. The chain couples TRBV5-1 to TRBJ2-3; 8 bases align to TRBD1. The ends lost 4 bases at V and 4 bases at J; junction bases unmatched: 5. The CDR3 consists of 14 residues. Germline V lookup: CDR1 SGHRS, CDR2 YFSETQ. CDR3 in amino acids: CASSPSTGADTQYF. The CDR3 DNA reads TGCGCCAGCAGCCCCTCGACAGGGGCAGATACGCAGTATTTT.

In its sample, this clonotype was seen many times. J is TRBJ2-7 and V is TRBV20-1, with D perhaps TRBD2 (5 bases). Trimming removed 6 bases at V and 0 bases at J, with 15 bases between. Germline V gene data show CDR1 as DFQATT and CDR2 as SNEGSKA (reference sequence). This CDR3 is built from 14 residues. The CDR3 nucleotides read TGCAGTGCGGGAGCTAACCCTTCCTCCTACGAGCAGTACTTC. Its protein product is CSAGANPSSYEQYF.

The V and J genes are TRBV18 and TRBJ1-1; D unresolved. This CDR3 is 15 amino acids long. V lost 4 bases and J lost 1, with 13 bases in between. CDR1 is KGHSH and CDR2 is LQKENI in the germline V gene. The CDR3 nucleotides read TGTGCCAGCTCACACTTTGGACGGACGAACACTGAAGCTTTCTTT. It yields the protein CASSHFGRTNTEAFF.

The chain carries TRBV20-1 and TRBJ1-5, with D possibly being TRBD1 (5 bases). Germline V gene sequence: CDR1 DFQATT, CDR2 SNEGSKA (reference sequence). V was cut by 0 bases and J by 3 bases, with 12 bases left in between. This CDR3 contains 15 residues. This chain's CDR3 is CSAREGALYNQPQHF. In DNA form, the CDR3 reads TGCAGTGCTAGAGAAGGGGCTCTATACAATCAGCCCCAGCATTTT.

A note on this clonotype: This could be a read error, since a much larger clone is one nucleotide away. The CDR3 DNA is TGTGCCAGCAGCGTAGCAATCAGCAGGGAGTATGGCTACACCTTC. It specifies CASSVAISREYGYTF. This chain uses TRBV9 with TRBJ1-2; the D gene is possibly TRBD1 (5 bases). This CDR3 region has 15 residues. CDR1 and CDR2 (germline): SGDLS, YYNGEE. Trimming took off 0 bases at V and 5 bases at J, with 14 bases between the two ends.

This chain connects TRBV6-1 to TRBJ1-5, with a tentative D call TRBD1 (6 bases). In germline, CDR1 is MNHNS, CDR2 SASEGT. The CDR3 runs to 16 residues. V lost 8 bases to trimming and J lost 5 bases, with 22 bases between them. CDR3 in amino acids: CASRIGGPLRDQPQHF. The DNA of the CDR3 is TGTGCCAGCCGTATTGGGGGGCCCCTAAGGGATCAGCCCCAGCATTTT.